The TCR beta chain under discussion was sequenced for a study of cytomegalovirus exposure and HLA in healthy donors. Findings of the study overall: A likely sequencing artifact accounted for one observed cluster of highly shared sequence variants.

The study ran its PCR with 60 Vbeta and 13 Jbeta primers. Libraries were prepared by immunoSEQ multiplex PCR; TCRdb keeps only in-frame clonotypes and omits some of them. This specimen shows 53,000 or so clones; the ten leading clones hold 9.5% to 15%. After removal of 0 bases from V and 2 bases from J, the junction contained 2 bases not matched to a gene. CDR1 and CDR2 from the germline V gene are SGHNT and YENEEA. The CDR3 extends over 16 amino acids. Details on this clone: The target antigen is unknown.

Each donor was healthy, and each was a bone marrow donor. These donors counted as nominally healthy when sampled, but unrecorded immune exposures were likely. Sequencing input: PBMCs. The chain employs TRBV11-3 and TRBJ2-2; 8 bases are shared with TRBD2. This sequence was found in a man aged 18 to 30 in good health and CMV-seropositive. CDR3 amino acids: CASSLELAENTGELFF. The CDR3 DNA sequence: TGTGCCAGCAGCTTAGAACTAGCGGAAAACACCGGGGAGCTGTTTTTT.